Listed below are T cell receptor beta chains from one sample, sequenced in a study of blood T cell repertoires in COVID-19. Assay: immunoSEQ multiplex PCR; the TCRdb copy retains only in-frame clones and omits some. Found here are 65,000 to 70,000 clones, approximately 80% of them singletons; the top ten hold about 16%. The material sequenced was peripheral blood. These receptors originate from a man older than 75 with active COVID-19. Both conserved end residues are part of each CDR3. The D gene is left open where the match is weak. Size is omitted from some rows. Given values are once, few, many or a class for expanded clones.

cdr3_nt: TGTGCCAGCAGCCCAACAGGGGGTCTTTCTGAAGCTTTCTTT
cdr3_aa: CASSPTGGLSEAFF
d_call: TRBD1
j_call: TRBJ1-1
clone_size: NA
v_call: TRBV7-2

cdr3_nt: TGTGCCAGTAGCCGGGGAACAGGGGGCTACAGAGAGCAGTTCTTC
cdr3_aa: CASSRGTGGYREQFF
d_call: TRBD1
j_call: TRBJ2-1
clone_size: once
v_call: TRBV19

cdr3_nt: TGTGCCAGCAGCCAAGGGAGGGGCAGGGTTGAAGCTTTCTTT
cdr3_aa: CASSQGRGRVEAFF
d_call: NA
j_call: TRBJ1-1
clone_size: NA
v_call: TRBV14

cdr3_nt: TGTGCCTGGAGTTGGCCTAGCGGGAGACAAGAGACCCAGTACTTC
cdr3_aa: CAWSWPSGRQETQYF
d_call: TRBD2
j_call: TRBJ2-5
clone_size: NA
v_call: TRBV30

cdr3_nt: TGTGCCAGCAGCTACCTTTCGACAGGGGGCACTGAAGCTTTCTTT
cdr3_aa: CASSYLSTGGTEAFF
d_call: TRBD1
j_call: TRBJ1-1
clone_size: NA
v_call: TRBV5-6

cdr3_nt: TGTGCCATCAGTGATGACAGGGAACCCACCTTC
cdr3_aa: CAISDDREPTF
d_call: TRBD1
j_call: TRBJ1-2
clone_size: NA
v_call: TRBV10-3

cdr3_nt: TGTGCCAGCAGACTAAACAGGGTTCAGCCCCAGCATTTT
cdr3_aa: CASRLNRVQPQHF
d_call: NA
j_call: TRBJ1-5
clone_size: NA
v_call: TRBV12-3/TRBV12-4

cdr3_nt: TGTGCCAGCAGTTTACAGAGACAACGGAGCACAGATACGCAGTATTTT
cdr3_aa: CASSLQRQRSTDTQYF
d_call: NA
j_call: TRBJ2-3
clone_size: NA
v_call: TRBV6-5

cdr3_nt: TGCGCCAGCAGCTTGAGGACAGGGTCGAGATCGACCGGGGAGCTGTTTTTT
cdr3_aa: CASSLRTGSRSTGELFF
d_call: TRBD1
j_call: TRBJ2-2
clone_size: NA
v_call: TRBV5-1

cdr3_nt: TGTGCCAGCAGCCAAGATCCCCGGTTGGGTTTAGCGGGAGTTAAGTTAACGTGCCACGAGCAGTACTTC
cdr3_aa: CASSQDPRLGLAGVKLTCHEQYF
d_call: TRBD2
j_call: TRBJ2-7
clone_size: NA
v_call: TRBV3-1/TRBV3-2

cdr3_nt: TGTGCCAGCAGCTTGACTAGTGCTGGGGCCAACGTCCTGACTTTC
cdr3_aa: CASSLTSAGANVLTF
d_call: NA
j_call: TRBJ2-6
clone_size: NA
v_call: TRBV5-4

cdr3_nt: TGTGCCAGCAGTTCCCCCCCGGATTCACCCCTCCACTTT
cdr3_aa: CASSSPPDSPLHF
d_call: NA
j_call: TRBJ1-6
clone_size: NA
v_call: TRBV27

cdr3_nt: TGTGCCAGCAACCCGGTGAACACCGGGGAGCTGTTTTTT
cdr3_aa: CASNPVNTGELFF
d_call: NA
j_call: TRBJ2-2
clone_size: NA
v_call: TRBV12-3/TRBV12-4

cdr3_nt: TGTGCCATCAGAAAACAGGGAAACTATGGCTACACCTTC
cdr3_aa: CAIRKQGNYGYTF
d_call: NA
j_call: TRBJ1-2
clone_size: NA
v_call: TRBV10-3

cdr3_nt: TGTGCCAGCAGCTTGTGGCGGGGGGCGACTACCGGCGAGCAGTACTTC
cdr3_aa: CASSLWRGATTGEQYF
d_call: TRBD2
j_call: TRBJ2-7
clone_size: NA
v_call: TRBV7-9

cdr3_nt: TGCGCCAGCAGCTCACGGACAGGGGGGGACTATGGCTACACCTTC
cdr3_aa: CASSSRTGGDYGYTF
d_call: TRBD1
j_call: TRBJ1-2
clone_size: NA
v_call: TRBV4-3

cdr3_nt: TGTGCCAGCAAACAGGGGCAAATAAGTGGCTACACCTTC
cdr3_aa: CASKQGQISGYTF
d_call: TRBD1
j_call: TRBJ1-2
clone_size: NA
v_call: TRBV27

cdr3_nt: TGTGCCAGTAGACAGGACAGGGGGAGTCAGCCCCAGCATTTT
cdr3_aa: CASRQDRGSQPQHF
d_call: TRBD1
j_call: TRBJ1-5
clone_size: NA
v_call: TRBV19

cdr3_nt: TGTGCCAGCAGCTCCGGACAGGCCGCAACAACCAACATTCAGTACTTC
cdr3_aa: CASSSGQAATTNIQYF
d_call: TRBD1
j_call: TRBJ2-4
clone_size: NA
v_call: TRBV11-3

cdr3_nt: TGTGCCAGCAGCGTAGTTAGCTCTGGAAACACCATATATTTT
cdr3_aa: CASSVVSSGNTIYF
d_call: NA
j_call: TRBJ1-3
clone_size: NA
v_call: TRBV9

cdr3_nt: TGTGCCAGCAGCTTGACTTTAACTAGCGGGAGTTACAATGAGCAGTTCTTC
cdr3_aa: CASSLTLTSGSYNEQFF
d_call: TRBD2
j_call: TRBJ2-1
clone_size: once
v_call: TRBV5-8

cdr3_nt: TGTGCCAGCAGCCGGGGTGGGACAGGGTTGGGGGAGCAGTTCTTC
cdr3_aa: CASSRGGTGLGEQFF
d_call: TRBD1
j_call: TRBJ2-1
clone_size: NA
v_call: TRBV9